This paragraph covers one T cell receptor beta chain sequence. Its antigen is undetermined. The CDR3 runs to 16 residues. V was pared by 5 bases and J by 5 bases, with 8 bases of the junction left unmatched. Germline CDR1 and CDR2: SEHNR and FQNEAQ (reference sequence). The sample is drawn from a study of human T cells and chemical hapten exposure. MiXCR, run by TCRdb on the RACE reads, gives a single entry per CDR3 protein. The table has around 34,000 distinct CDR3 sequences, 5% to 8% seen once. Time point denoted: patch test 1, 2 weeks after DPC sensitization. The treatment denotes: therapeutic diphenylcyclopropenone sensitization with weekly scalp DPC. The authors' total RNA extraction used unfractionated whole blood. Those who donated were patients with alopecia, 18 to 70 years of age, and suitable for DPC. Study-level results: There was alopecia in the donors, so their immune response may differ from that of healthy people. Significantly more large CDR3 similarity clusters arose among expanded TCRs than among controls.

This chain joins TRBV7-9 and TRBJ2-3; 12 bases match TRBD2. The sequencing here drew on whole blood, taken in connection with sensitization to the hapten diphenylcyclopropenone (DPC). This receptor was identified in a woman aged 30 to 39 with alopecia areata. Some clones in this sample may be carry-over from other donors' samples. The CDR3 nucleotides are TGTGCCAGCAGCCCGAGACTAGCGGGGGCTGGAGATACGCAGTATTTT. Amino acid sequence: CASSPRLAGAGDTQYF.